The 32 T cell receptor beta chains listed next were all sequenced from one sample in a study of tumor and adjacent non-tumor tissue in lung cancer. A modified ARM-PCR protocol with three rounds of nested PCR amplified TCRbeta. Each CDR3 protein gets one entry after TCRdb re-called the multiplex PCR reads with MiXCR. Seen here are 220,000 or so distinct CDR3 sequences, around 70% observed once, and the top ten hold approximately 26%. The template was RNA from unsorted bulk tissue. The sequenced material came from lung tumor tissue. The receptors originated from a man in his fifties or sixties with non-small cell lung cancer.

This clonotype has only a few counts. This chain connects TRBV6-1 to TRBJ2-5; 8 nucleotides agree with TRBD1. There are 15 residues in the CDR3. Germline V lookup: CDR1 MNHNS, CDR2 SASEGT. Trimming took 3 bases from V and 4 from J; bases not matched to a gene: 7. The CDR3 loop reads CASSDQGALGETQYF. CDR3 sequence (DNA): TGTGCCAGCAGTGATCAGGGGGCCTTGGGAGAGACCCAGTACTTC.

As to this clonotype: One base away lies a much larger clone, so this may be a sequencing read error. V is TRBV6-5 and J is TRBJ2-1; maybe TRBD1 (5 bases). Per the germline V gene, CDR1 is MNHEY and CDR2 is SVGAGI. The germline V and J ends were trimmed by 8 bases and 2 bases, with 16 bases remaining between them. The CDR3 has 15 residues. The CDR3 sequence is CASLCNQGTYNEQFF. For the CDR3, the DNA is TGTGCCAGCCTATGTAACCAGGGAACCTACAATGAGCAGTTCTTC.

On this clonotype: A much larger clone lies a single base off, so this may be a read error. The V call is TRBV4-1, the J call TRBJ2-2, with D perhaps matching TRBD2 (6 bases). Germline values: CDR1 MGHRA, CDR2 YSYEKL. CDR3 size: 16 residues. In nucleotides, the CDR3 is TGCGCCATCAGCCAGAAGCCGCGGGGAGGCCCCGGGGAGCTGTTTTTT. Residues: CAISQKPRGGPGELFF.

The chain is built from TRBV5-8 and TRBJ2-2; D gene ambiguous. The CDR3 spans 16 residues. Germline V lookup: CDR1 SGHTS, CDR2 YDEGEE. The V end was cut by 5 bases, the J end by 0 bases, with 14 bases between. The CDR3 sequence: CASSSLGAANTGELFF. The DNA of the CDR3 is TGTGCCAGCAGTAGCCTGGGTGCCGCGAACACCGGGGAGCTGTTTTTT.

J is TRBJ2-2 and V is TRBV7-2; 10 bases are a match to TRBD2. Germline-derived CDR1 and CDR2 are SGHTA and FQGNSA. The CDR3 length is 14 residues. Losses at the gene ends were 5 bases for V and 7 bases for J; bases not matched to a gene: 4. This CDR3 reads CASSGTSGIGELFF. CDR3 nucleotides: TGTGCCAGCAGCGGTACTAGCGGGATCGGGGAGCTGTTTTTT.

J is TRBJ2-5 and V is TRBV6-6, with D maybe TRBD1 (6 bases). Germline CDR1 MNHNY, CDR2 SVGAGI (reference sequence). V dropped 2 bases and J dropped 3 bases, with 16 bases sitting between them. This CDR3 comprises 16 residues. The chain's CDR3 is CASSYQLGTLEETQYF. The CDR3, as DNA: TGTGCCAGCAGTTACCAACTTGGGACACTTGAAGAGACCCAGTACTTC.

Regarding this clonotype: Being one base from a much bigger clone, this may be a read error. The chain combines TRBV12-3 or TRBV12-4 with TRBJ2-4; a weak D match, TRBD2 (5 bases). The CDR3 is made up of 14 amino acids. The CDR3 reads CASSLREAKNIQHF. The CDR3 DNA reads TGTGCCAGCAGTTTACGGGAAGCCAAAAACATTCAGCACTTC.

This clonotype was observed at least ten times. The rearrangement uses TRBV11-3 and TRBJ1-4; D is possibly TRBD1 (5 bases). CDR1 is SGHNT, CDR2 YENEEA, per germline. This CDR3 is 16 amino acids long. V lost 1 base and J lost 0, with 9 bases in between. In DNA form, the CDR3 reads TGTGCCAGCAGCTTAGCGGGGCCTGCAACTAATGAAAAACTGTTTTTT. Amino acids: CASSLAGPATNEKLFF. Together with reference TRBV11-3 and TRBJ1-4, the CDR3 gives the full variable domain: EAGVVQSPRYKIIEKKQPVAFWCNPISGHNTLYWYLQNLGQGPELLIRYENEEAVDDSQLPKDRFSAERLKGVDSTLKIQPAELGDSAVYLCASSLAGPATNEKLFFGSGTQLSVL.

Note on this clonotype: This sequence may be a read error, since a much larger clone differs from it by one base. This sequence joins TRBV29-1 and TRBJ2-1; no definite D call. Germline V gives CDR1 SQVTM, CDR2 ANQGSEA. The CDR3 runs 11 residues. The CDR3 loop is CSVAPDNVQFF. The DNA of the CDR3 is TGCAGCGTTGCCCCAGACAATGTGCAGTTCTTC.

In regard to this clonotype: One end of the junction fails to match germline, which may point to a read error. The CDR3 sequence is CASSQEVGRGVLAFF. For the CDR3, the DNA is TGTGCCAGCAGTCAAGAGGTCGGGCGGGGAGTGTTGGCTTTCTTT. The chain has TRBV4-2 and TRBJ1-1; D gene ambiguous. The CDR3 contains 15 residues. Germline loops: CDR1 LGHNA, CDR2 YNFKEQ.

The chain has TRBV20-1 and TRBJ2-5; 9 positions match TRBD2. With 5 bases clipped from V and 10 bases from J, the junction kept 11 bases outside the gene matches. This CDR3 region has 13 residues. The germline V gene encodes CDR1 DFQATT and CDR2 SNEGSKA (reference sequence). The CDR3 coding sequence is TGCAGTGCTCAACGCGGGGGGGGAGAAATCCAGTACTTC. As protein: CSAQRGGGEIQYF.

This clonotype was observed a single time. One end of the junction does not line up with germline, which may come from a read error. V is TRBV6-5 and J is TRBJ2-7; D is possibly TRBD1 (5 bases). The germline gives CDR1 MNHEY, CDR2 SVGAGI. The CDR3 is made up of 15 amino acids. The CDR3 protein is CASSYGAGQGYDQYF. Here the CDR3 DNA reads TGTGCCAGCAGTTACGGGGCAGGTCAAGGCTACGATCAGTACTTC.

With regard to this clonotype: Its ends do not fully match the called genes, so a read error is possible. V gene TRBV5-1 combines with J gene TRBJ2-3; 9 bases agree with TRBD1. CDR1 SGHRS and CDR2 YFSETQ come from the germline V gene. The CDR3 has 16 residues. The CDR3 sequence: CASSRGTGLSGHTQYF. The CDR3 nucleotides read TGCGCCAGCAGCAGGGGGACAGGGTTGTCGGGACATACGCAATATTTT.

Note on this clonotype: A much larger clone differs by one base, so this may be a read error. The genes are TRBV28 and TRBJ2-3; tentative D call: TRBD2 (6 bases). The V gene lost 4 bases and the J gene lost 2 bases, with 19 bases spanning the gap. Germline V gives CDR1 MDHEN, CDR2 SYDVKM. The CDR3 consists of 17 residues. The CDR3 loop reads CASSSTRYEQNTDTQYF. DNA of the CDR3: TGTGCCAGCAGTTCGACTAGATATGAGCAAAACACAGATACGCAGTATTTT.

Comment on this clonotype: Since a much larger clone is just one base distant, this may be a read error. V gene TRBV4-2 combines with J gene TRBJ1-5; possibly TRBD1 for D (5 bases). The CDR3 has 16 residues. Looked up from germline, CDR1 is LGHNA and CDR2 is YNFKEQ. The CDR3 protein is CASSQDPGPLNHPQHF. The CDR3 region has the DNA TGTGCCAGCAGCCAAGATCCGGGACCCCTCAATCATCCCCAGCATTTT.

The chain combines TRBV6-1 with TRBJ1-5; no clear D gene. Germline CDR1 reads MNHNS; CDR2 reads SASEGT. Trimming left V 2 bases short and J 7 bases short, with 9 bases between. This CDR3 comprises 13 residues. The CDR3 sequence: CASSEQEWQPQHF. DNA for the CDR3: TGTGCCAGCAGTGAACAGGAGTGGCAGCCCCAGCATTTT.

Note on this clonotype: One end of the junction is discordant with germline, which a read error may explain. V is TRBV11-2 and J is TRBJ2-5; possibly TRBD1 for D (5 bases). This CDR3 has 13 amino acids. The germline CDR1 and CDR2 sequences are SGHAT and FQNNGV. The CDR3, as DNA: TGTCCCAGCAGTTATGGGGCTCAAGAGACCCAGTATTTC. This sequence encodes CPSSYGAQETQYF.

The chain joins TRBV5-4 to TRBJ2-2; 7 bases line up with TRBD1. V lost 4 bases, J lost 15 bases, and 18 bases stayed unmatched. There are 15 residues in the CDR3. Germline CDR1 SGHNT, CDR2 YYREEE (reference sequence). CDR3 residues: CASSLANRGTGEMFF. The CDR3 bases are TGTGCCAGCAGCCTCGCGAACAGGGGAACCGGAGAGATGTTTTTT.

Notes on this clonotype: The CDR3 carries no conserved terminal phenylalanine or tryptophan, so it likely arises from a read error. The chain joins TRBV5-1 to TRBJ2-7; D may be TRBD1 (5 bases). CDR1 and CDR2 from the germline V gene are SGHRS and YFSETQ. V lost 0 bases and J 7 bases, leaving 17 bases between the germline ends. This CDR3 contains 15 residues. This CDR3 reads CASSLDERGIYEQYS. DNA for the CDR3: TGCGCCAGCAGCTTGGACGAAAGGGGCATATATGAGCAGTACTCC.

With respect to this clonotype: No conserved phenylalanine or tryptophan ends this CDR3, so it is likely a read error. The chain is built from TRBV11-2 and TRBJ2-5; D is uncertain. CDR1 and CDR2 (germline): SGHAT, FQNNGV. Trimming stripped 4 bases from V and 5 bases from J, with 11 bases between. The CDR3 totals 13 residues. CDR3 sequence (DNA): TGTGCCAGCAGCTCGGAATTTAAGGAGACCCAGTACTTG. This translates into CASSSEFKETQYL.

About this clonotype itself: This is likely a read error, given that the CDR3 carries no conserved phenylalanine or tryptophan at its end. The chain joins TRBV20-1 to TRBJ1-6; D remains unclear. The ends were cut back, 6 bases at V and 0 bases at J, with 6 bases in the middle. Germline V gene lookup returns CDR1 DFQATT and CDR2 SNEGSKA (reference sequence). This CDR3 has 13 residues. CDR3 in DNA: TGCAGTGCCATCAACTCCTATAATTCACCCCTCCACTCT. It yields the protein CSAINSYNSPLHS.

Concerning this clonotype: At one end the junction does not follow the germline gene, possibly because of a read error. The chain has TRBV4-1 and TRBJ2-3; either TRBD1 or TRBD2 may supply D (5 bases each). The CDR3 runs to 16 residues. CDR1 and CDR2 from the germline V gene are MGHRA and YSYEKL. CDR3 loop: CVSSQRGGQGKDTQYF. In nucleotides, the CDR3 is TGCGTCAGCAGCCAACGGGGCGGACAAGGGAAAGATACGCAGTATTTT.

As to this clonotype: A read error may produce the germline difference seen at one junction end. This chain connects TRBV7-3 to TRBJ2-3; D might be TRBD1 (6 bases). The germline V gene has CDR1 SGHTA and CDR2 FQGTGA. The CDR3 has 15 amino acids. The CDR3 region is CAISLTWGPTDTQYF. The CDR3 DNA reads TGTGCCATCAGCTTAACGTGGGGGCCCACAGATACGCAGTATTTT.

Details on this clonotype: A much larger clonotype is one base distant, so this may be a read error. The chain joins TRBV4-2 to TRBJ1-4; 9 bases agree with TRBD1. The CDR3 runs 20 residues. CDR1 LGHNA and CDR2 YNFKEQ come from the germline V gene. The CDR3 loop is CASGQPNRDRDWPPLEKLFF. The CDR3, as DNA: TGTGCCAGCGGCCAACCAAACCGGGACAGGGACTGGCCTCCCCTTGAAAAACTGTTTTTT.

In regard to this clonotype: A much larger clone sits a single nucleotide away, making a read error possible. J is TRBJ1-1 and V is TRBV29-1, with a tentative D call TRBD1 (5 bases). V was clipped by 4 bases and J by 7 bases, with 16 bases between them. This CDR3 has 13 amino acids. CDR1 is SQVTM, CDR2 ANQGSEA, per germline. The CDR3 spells CSVAIGADIEAFF. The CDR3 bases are TGCAGCGTTGCAATAGGGGCTGACATTGAAGCTTTCTTT. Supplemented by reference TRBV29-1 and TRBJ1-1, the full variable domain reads SAVISQKPSRDICQRGTSLTIQCQVDSQVTMMFWYRQQPGQSLTLIATANQGSEATYESGFVIDKFPISRPNLTFSTLTVSNMSPEDSSIYLCSVAIGADIEAFFGQGTRLTVV.

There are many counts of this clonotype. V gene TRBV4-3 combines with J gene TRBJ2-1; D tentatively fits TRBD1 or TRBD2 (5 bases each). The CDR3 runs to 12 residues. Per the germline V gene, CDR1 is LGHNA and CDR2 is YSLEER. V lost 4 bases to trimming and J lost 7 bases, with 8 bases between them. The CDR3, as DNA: TGCGCCAGCAGCCTCTGGGGGAATGAGCAGTTCTTC. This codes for CASSLWGNEQFF.

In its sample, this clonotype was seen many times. The CDR3 nucleotides are TGCAGTGCTAGGCGGCCGAACACCGGGGAGCTGTTTTTT. As protein: CSARRPNTGELFF. The chain is built from TRBV20-1 and TRBJ2-2; D unclear. This CDR3 comprises 13 residues. The germline gives CDR1 DFQATT, CDR2 SNEGSKA (reference sequence). V was clipped by 3 bases and J by 0 bases, with 5 bases between them.

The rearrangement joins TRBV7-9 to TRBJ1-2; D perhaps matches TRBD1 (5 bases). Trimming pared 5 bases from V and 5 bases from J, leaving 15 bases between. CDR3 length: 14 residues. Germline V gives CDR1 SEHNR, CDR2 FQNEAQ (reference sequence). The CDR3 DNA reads TGTGCCAGCAGCGTCGCCGGGACGGCGTATGGCTACACCTTC. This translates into CASSVAGTAYGYTF.

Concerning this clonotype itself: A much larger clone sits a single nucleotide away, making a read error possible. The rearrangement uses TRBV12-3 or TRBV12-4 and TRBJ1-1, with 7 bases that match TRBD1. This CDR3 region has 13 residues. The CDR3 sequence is CASSMRRFTGADF. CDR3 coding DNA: TGTGCCAGCAGCATGCGACGCTTCACAGGGGCCGACTTT.

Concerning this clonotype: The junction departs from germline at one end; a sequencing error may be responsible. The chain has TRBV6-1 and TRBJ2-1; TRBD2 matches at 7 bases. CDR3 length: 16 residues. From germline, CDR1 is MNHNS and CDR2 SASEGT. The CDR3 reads CASSEGTSGWNNVQFF. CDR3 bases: TGTGCCAGCAGTGAAGGGACTAGTGGGTGGAACAATGTGCAGTTCTTC.

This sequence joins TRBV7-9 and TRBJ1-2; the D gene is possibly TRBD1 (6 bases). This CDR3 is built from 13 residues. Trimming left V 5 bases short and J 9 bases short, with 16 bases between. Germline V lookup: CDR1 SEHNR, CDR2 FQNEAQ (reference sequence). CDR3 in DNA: TGTGCCAGCAGCCCCCGGGCAGGGGAGAGCTACACCTTC. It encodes CASSPRAGESYTF.

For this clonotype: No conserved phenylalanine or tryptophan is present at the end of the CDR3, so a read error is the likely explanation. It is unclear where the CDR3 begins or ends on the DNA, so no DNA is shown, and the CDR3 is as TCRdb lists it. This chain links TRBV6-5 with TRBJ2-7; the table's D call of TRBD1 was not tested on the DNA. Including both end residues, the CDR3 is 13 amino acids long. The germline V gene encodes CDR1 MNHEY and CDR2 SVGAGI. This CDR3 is CASTGGGSYEEYL.